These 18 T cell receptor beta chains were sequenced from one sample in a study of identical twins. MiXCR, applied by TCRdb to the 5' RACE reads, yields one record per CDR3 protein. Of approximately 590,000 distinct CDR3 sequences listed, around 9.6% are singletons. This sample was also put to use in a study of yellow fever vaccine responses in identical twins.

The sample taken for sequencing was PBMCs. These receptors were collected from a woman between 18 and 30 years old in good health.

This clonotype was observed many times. The CDR3 DNA reads TGCAGTGCTAGAGGGGTTAGCGGGAGATCCTACAATGAGCAGTTCTTC. Protein sequence: CSARGVSGRSYNEQFF. The chain carries TRBV20-1 and TRBJ2-1; TRBD2 matches at 9 bases. The trim removed 1 base at V and 1 base at J, leaving 5 bases unmatched. Germline CDR1 reads DFQATT; CDR2 reads SNEGSKA (reference sequence). The CDR3 has 16 amino acids.

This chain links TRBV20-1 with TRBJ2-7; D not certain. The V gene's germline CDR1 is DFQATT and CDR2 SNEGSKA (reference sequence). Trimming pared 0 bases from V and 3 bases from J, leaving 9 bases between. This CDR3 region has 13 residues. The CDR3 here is CSARESANYEQYF. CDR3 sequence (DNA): TGCAGTGCTAGAGAATCTGCCAACTACGAGCAGTACTTC.

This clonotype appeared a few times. CDR3 amino acids: CASRHGGGANSQPQHF. In DNA, the CDR3 is TGTGCCAGCCGACATGGTGGGGGGGCAAATAGTCAGCCCCAGCATTTT. J is TRBJ1-5 and V is TRBV12-3 or TRBV12-4, with D perhaps matching TRBD1 (6 bases). V was shortened by 8 bases and J by 6 bases, with 23 bases between the two germline ends. CDR3 length: 16 amino acids.

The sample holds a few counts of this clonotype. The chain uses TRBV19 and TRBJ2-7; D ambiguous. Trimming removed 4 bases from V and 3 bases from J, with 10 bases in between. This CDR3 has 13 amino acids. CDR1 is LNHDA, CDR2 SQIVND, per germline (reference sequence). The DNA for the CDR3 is TGTGCCAGTAGTAACCAAGCCGACTACGAGCAGTACTTC. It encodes CASSNQADYEQYF.

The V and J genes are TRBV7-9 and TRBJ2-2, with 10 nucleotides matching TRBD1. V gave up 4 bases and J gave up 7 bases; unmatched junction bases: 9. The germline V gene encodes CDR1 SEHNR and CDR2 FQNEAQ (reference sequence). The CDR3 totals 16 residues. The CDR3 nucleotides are TGTGCCAGCAGCTGGAGGACAGGGGGTTATGACGGGGAGCTGTTTTTT. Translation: CASSWRTGGYDGELFF.

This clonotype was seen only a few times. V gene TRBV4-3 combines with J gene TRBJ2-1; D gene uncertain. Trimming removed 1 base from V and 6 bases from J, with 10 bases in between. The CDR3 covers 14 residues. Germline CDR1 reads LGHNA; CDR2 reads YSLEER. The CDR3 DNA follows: TGCGCCAGCAGCCAAGGGGTATTATCCAATGAGCAGTTCTTC. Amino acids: CASSQGVLSNEQFF.

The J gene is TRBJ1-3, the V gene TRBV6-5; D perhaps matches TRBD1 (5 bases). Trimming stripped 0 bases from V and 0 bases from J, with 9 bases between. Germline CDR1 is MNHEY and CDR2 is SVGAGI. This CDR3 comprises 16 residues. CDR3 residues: CASSYSGDSSGNTIYF. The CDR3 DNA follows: TGTGCCAGCAGTTACTCAGGGGATTCCTCTGGAAACACCATATATTTT.

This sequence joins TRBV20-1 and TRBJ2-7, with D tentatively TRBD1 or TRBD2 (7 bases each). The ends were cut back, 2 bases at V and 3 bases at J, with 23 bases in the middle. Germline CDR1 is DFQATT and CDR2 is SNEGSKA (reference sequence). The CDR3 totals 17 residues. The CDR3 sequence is CSARLTGEGYGVYEQYF. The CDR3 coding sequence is TGCAGTGCTAGACTTACAGGGGAGGGGTACGGAGTCTACGAGCAGTACTTC.

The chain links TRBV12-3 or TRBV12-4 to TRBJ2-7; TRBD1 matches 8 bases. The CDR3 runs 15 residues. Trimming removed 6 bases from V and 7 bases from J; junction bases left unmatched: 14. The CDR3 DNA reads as TGTGCCAGCAGCTATGGGACAGGTAATAGGAAGGAGCAGTACTTC. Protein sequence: CASSYGTGNRKEQYF.

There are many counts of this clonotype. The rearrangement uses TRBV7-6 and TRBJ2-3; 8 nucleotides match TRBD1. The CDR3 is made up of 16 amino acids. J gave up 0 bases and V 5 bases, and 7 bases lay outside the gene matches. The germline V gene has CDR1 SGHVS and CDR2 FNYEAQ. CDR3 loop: CASSGITGGSTDTQYF. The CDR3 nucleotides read TGTGCCAGCAGCGGAATTACAGGGGGAAGCACAGATACGCAGTATTTT.

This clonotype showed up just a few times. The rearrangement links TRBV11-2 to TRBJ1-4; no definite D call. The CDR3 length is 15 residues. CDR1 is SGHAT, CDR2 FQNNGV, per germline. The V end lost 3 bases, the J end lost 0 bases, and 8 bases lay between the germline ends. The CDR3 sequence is CASSFLLPTNEKLFF. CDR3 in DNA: TGTGCCAGCAGCTTCCTCCTTCCAACTAATGAAAAACTGTTTTTT.

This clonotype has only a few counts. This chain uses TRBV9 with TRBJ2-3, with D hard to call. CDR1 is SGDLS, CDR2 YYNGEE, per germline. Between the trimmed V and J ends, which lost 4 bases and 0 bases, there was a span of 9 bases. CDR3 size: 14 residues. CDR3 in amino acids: CASSHTSSTDTQYF. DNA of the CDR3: TGTGCCAGCAGCCATACGAGTAGCACAGATACGCAGTATTTT.

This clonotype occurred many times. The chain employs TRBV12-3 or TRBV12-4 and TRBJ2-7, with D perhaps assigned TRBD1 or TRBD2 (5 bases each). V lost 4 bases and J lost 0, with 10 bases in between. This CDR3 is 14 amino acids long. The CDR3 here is CASSSTGPSYEQYF. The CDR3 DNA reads TGTGCCAGCAGTTCTACGGGGCCCTCCTACGAGCAGTACTTC.

CDR3 loop: CASSQERQVGYEQYF. The CDR3 DNA follows: TGTGCCAGCAGCCAAGAGAGACAAGTGGGGTACGAGCAGTACTTC. The chain couples TRBV4-2 to TRBJ2-7; the D is unclear. V lost 0 bases, J lost 4 bases, and 13 bases lay in between. This CDR3 spans 15 amino acids. Germline values: CDR1 LGHNA, CDR2 YNFKEQ.

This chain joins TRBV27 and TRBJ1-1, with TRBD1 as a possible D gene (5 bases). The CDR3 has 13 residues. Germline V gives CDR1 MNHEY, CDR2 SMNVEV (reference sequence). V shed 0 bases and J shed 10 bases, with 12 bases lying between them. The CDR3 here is CASSLSGGLGAFF. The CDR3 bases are TGTGCCAGCAGTTTATCTGGGGGGTTGGGAGCTTTCTTT.

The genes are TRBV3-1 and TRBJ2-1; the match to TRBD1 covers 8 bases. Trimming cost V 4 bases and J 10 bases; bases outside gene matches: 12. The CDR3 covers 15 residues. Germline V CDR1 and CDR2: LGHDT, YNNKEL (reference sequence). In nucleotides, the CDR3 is TGTGCCAGCAGCCCCGGGACAGGCCGCCTCGGGGAGCAGTTCTTC. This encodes CASSPGTGRLGEQFF.

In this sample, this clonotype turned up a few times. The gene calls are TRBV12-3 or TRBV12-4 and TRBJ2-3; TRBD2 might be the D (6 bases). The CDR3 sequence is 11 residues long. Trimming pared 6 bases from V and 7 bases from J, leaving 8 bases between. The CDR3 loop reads CASREGNTQYF. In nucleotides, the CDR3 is TGTGCCAGCAGGGAGGGGAATACGCAGTATTTT.

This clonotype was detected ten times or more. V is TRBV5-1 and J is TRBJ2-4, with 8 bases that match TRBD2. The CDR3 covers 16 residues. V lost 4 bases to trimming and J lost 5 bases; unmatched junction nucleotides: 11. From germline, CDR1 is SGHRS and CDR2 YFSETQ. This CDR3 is CASSRLGGAYENIQYF. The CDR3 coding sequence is TGCGCCAGCAGCAGACTCGGGGGGGCCTATGAAAACATTCAGTACTTC.